This record covers a single T cell receptor (beta chain). The antigen is not known. This sample was taken from a study of T cell responses to AZD1222 COVID-19 vaccine. Findings of the study overall: Repertoire collection took place solely once the T cell response had peaked. Within unmutated variant regions lay the reported targets of nearly half of spike-specific TCRs. Spike-specific TCR breadth and depth both grew after two AZD1222 doses. There were mostly white British donors and more females than males, and clonal diversity was possibly underestimated.

The CDR3 is 14 amino acids. Trimming took 7 bases from V and 2 from J; bases not matched to a gene: 7. Germline CDR1 is LGHDT and CDR2 is YNNKEL (reference sequence). Clones were sequenced by immunoSEQ multiplex PCR, and TCRdb holds only the in-frame ones, with some missing. Altogether some 170,000 clones are present, 75% to 90% being singletons, with the ten largest covering roughly 4%. This clonotype was sampled from an adult who received the MenACWY meningococcal vaccine as a control. The rearrangement uses TRBV3-1 (or the pseudogene TRBV3-2) and TRBJ2-7; 8 positions agree with TRBD1. Specimen: peripheral blood, collected 28 days after the second dose of the MenACWY control vaccine. In DNA form, the CDR3 reads TGTGCCAGCACCCGGGGACAGGATGCCTACGAGCAGTACTTC. Protein: CASTRGQDAYEQYF.